This TCR beta chain was retrieved from a study of brain T cells in children with intractable seizures. Profiled with immunoSEQ multiplex PCR; TCRdb holds only in-frame clones, not every one. Of 88,000 or so clones in the sample, 91% are singletons; the top ten hold 24%. Only cases whose brain tissue showed the highest T cell transcript signatures were sequenced. The CDR3 spans 14 residues. The J segment lost 10 bases and the V segment lost 1 base, leaving 6 bases of the junction unmatched. Germline CDR1 and CDR2: SGHTA and FQGNSA. The chain has TRBV7-2 and TRBJ2-3; 9 bases map to TRBD2. Sequences were derived from peripheral blood, sampled at surgery. The sequence derives from a girl aged 2 to 9 with Rasmussen encephalitis and intractable seizures. The CDR3 region is CASSLVISGGAQYF. The CDR3 DNA follows: TGTGCCAGCAGCTTAGTGATTAGCGGGGGTGCGCAGTATTTT. Filled out from reference TRBV7-2 and TRBJ2-3, the complete variable domain reads GAGVSQSPSNKVTEKGKDVELRCDPISGHTALYWYRQSLGQGLEFLIYFQGNSAPDKSGLPSDRFSAERTGGSVSTLTIQRTQQEDSAVYLCASSLVISGGAQYFGPGTRLTVL.